This T cell receptor beta chain derives from a study of cytomegalovirus exposure and HLA in healthy donors. Overall study context: As an earlier analysis found, 150 million to 200 million T cells yielded about 120 million unique TCR beta sequences. Findings of the study overall: CMV serostatus was the sole immune exposure data available. Previously analyzed data showed that most TCR beta V segments were productive at a frequency of about 87% or about 30%.

Details on this clone: The antigen is unknown.

The study ran its PCR with 60 Vbeta and 13 Jbeta primers. TCRdb's copy holds only in-frame clones and misses some; the assay was immunoSEQ multiplex PCR. The profile shows approximately 150,000 clones, under 80% of them singletons. Germline CDR1 KGHSH, CDR2 LQKENI. Germline trimming cut 6 bases from V and 1 base from J; bases unmatched to any gene: 5. This CDR3 spans 15 amino acids. The TCR originated in a middle-aged man in good health and CMV-seronegative. The chain combines TRBV18 with TRBJ1-1; 10 bases map to TRBD1. Material: PBMCs. Here the CDR3 DNA reads TGTGCCAGCTCTTCCCGGGACAGGGGGAACACTGAAGCTTTCTTT. It yields the protein CASSSRDRGNTEAFF.